The T cell receptor beta chain under discussion was sequenced for a study of shared clonotypes between healthy human individuals. This clone was detected only a few times. Trimming cost V 5 bases and J 3 bases; bases outside gene matches: 6. The germline V gene has CDR1 SGHAT and CDR2 FQNNGV. The CDR3 has 15 residues. Deep level was the assay's run setting. Profiling relied on immunoSEQ multiplex PCR, and the TCRdb table lists in-frame clones only, not all of them. Counted here are about 480,000 clones, about 80% occurring once; the ten biggest clones make up about an eighth. This clonotype originated in a woman between 40 and 55 years old in good health. Some clones in this sample may be carry-over from other donors' samples. Sequencing was done on a sample of PBMCs. The chain links TRBV11-2 to TRBJ2-1; 8 bases align to TRBD1. The CDR3 region has the DNA TGTGCCAGCAGCCCCCAGGGGGCTGACTACAATGAGCAGTTCTTC. It yields the protein CASSPQGADYNEQFF.